This TCR beta chain was sequenced during a study of chemoradiotherapy in HPV16-positive cancers. Study background: Candidate HPV-specific clones and shared TCR motifs came from a couple of HPV16-positive patients. Study-wide results and caveats: Non-HPV-specific T cells did not expand in tumors during treatment, whereas candidate HPV-specific clones and E7-related motifs did.

To note about this clone: Its matching antigen is unknown.

The table came from immunoSEQ multiplex PCR; TCRdb's copy has only in-frame clones and leaves some out. Of approximately 8,400 clones in the sample, more than 70% were seen once. Looked up from germline, CDR1 is MNHNY and CDR2 is SVGAGI (reference sequence). J gave up 3 bases and V 2 bases, and 2 bases lay outside the gene matches. The CDR3 loop spans 15 amino acids. V gene TRBV6-6 combines with J gene TRBJ2-2, with 8 positions matching TRBD2. This receptor was taken from a human donor with HPV-associated anogenital cancer. Sample acquisition took place from a patient who underwent chemoradiotherapy. The CDR3 bases are TGTGCCAGCAGTTACACCGGGAGGGACACCGGGGAGCTGTTTTTT. Encoded protein: CASSYTGRDTGELFF.